Below are 20 T cell receptor beta chains sequenced from a single sample in a study of cytotoxic CD8 clonotypes in ibrutinib-treated CLL. Libraries were prepared by immunoSEQ multiplex PCR; TCRdb keeps only in-frame clonotypes and omits some of them. The sample holds about 200,000 clones; just over 70% are singletons and the top ten take 5.9%. The source was PBMCs, collected after 12 months of ibrutinib treatment. The source is a human donor with chronic lymphocytic leukemia.

The count of this clone is one. This rearrangement joins TRBV11-2 to TRBJ2-2, with no clear D. This CDR3 is built from 15 residues. The V gene's germline CDR1 is SGHAT and CDR2 FQNNGV. The V end was cut by 3 bases, the J end by 0 bases, with 8 bases between. CDR3 region: CASSFVQANTGELFF. CDR3 nucleotides: TGTGCCAGCAGCTTTGTCCAAGCGAACACCGGGGAGCTGTTTTTT. The variable domain in full, with the rest retrieved from reference TRBV11-2 and TRBJ2-2, is EAGVAQSPRYKIIEKRQSVAFWCNPISGHATLYWYQQILGQGPKLLIQFQNNGVVDDSQLPKDRFSAERLKGVDSTLKIQPAKLEDSAVYLCASSFVQANTGELFFGEGSRLTVL.

The chain carries TRBV20-1 and TRBJ2-5; no clear D. The CDR3 contains 10 residues. V was clipped by 5 bases and J by 3 bases, with 4 bases between them. Germline CDR1 DFQATT, CDR2 SNEGSKA (reference sequence). The DNA of the CDR3 is TGCAGTGCTCGGAAAGAGACCCAGTACTTC. Encoded protein: CSARKETQYF.

The rearrangement joins TRBV27 to TRBJ2-7; no definite D call. The germline V gene encodes CDR1 MNHEY and CDR2 SMNVEV (reference sequence). The CDR3 is 12 amino acids. The V end was cut by 0 bases, the J end by 2 bases, with 2 bases between. The CDR3: CASSLSAYEQYF. In DNA form, the CDR3 reads TGTGCCAGCAGTTTATCGGCCTACGAGCAGTACTTC.

As DNA, the CDR3 is TGTGCCAGCAGCTTGCGCAATCAGCCCCAGCATTTT. This gives the protein CASSLRNQPQHF. The rearrangement links TRBV11-2 to TRBJ1-5, with D unresolved. Trimming took 3 bases from V and 2 from J, leaving 2 bases between them. CDR3 length: 12 residues. Germline CDR1 is SGHAT and CDR2 is FQNNGV.

The genes are TRBV9 and TRBJ2-1, with D tentatively TRBD2 (6 bases). CDR3 size: 14 residues. Germline loops: CDR1 SGDLS, CDR2 YYNGEE. The V end was cut by 0 bases, the J end by 10 bases, with 14 bases between. This chain's CDR3 is CASSVDERALEQFF. The CDR3 nucleotides are TGTGCCAGCAGCGTAGACGAGCGGGCCCTCGAGCAGTTCTTC.

This chain connects TRBV2 to TRBJ1-1; TRBD1 agrees at 9 bases. Trimming at V came to 4 bases and at J to 6 bases, leaving 6 bases not matched to a gene. This CDR3 has 14 residues. Germline CDR1 reads SNHLY; CDR2 reads FYNNEI. The CDR3 nucleotides read TGTGCCAGCAGTGCTAGGGACAGGGCCGCTGAAGCTTTCTTT. Translated: CASSARDRAAEAFF. Combining the CDR3 with reference TRBV2 and TRBJ1-1 gives the whole variable domain EPEVTQTPSHQVTQMGQEVILRCVPISNHLYFYWYRQILGQKVEFLVSFYNNEISEKSEIFDDQFSVERPDGSNFTLKIRSTKLEDSAMYFCASSARDRAAEAFFGQGTRLTVV.

The V and J genes are TRBV2 and TRBJ1-6, with a possible D match to TRBD1 (5 bases). The CDR3 contains 14 residues. Germline V gene sequence: CDR1 SNHLY, CDR2 FYNNEI. Trimming shortened V by 5 bases and J by 10 bases, and 15 bases separated the two germline ends. CDR3 residues: CASSTQGIGSPLHF. The CDR3 DNA reads TGTGCCAGCAGTACCCAGGGTATTGGCTCACCCCTCCACTTT. The whole variable domain, filled in from reference TRBV2 and TRBJ1-6, reads EPEVTQTPSHQVTQMGQEVILRCVPISNHLYFYWYRQILGQKVEFLVSFYNNEISEKSEIFDDQFSVERPDGSNFTLKIRSTKLEDSAMYFCASSTQGIGSPLHFGNGTRLTVT.

The rearrangement joins TRBV27 to TRBJ2-1; 10 nucleotides match TRBD2. The CDR3 covers 16 residues. Trimming at V came to 6 bases and at J to 3 bases, leaving 8 bases not matched to a gene. The germline V gene encodes CDR1 MNHEY and CDR2 SMNVEV (reference sequence). CDR3: CASRTPAGGRYNEQFF. The CDR3 nucleotides read TGTGCCAGCAGAACACCAGCGGGAGGGCGCTACAATGAGCAGTTCTTC.

This clone was observed a handful of times. This chain links TRBV6-1 with TRBJ2-2; 9 positions agree with TRBD1. Germline-derived CDR1 and CDR2 are MNHNS and SASEGT. The CDR3 runs to 14 residues. After removal of 10 bases from V and 4 bases from J, the junction contained 7 bases not matched to a gene. CDR3 sequence (DNA): TGTGCCATAAACAGGGGGCTGAGCACCGGGGAGCTGTTTTTT. Encoded protein: CAINRGLSTGELFF.

J is TRBJ1-1 and V is TRBV5-1; D is uncertain. Germline loops: CDR1 SGHRS, CDR2 YFSETQ. CDR3 size: 14 residues. With 0 bases removed from V and 3 bases from J, the gap between germline ends came to 9 bases. CDR3 nucleotides: TGCGCCAGCAGCTTGGTGTCCGGGGACACTGAAGCTTTCTTT. Translating it yields CASSLVSGDTEAFF.

This chain joins TRBV5-4 and TRBJ2-1, with TRBD2 matching over 9 bases. Germline trimming cut 1 base from V and 0 bases from J; bases unmatched to any gene: 8. Germline-derived CDR1 and CDR2 are SGHNT and YYREEE (reference sequence). CDR3 size: 18 residues. Here the CDR3 reads CASSLTSLAGSSYNEQFF. CDR3 sequence (DNA): TGTGCCAGCAGCTTGACCTCTCTAGCGGGGAGCTCCTACAATGAGCAGTTCTTC.

The chain uses TRBV5-4 and TRBJ2-7, with 8 bases aligning to TRBD1. Germline assignment: CDR1 SGHNT and CDR2 YYREEE (reference sequence). The CDR3 extends over 15 amino acids. The ends lost 8 bases at V and 4 bases at J; junction bases unmatched: 14. DNA of the CDR3: TGTGCCAGTGTCAAAACCGGGACAGGACCATACGAGCAGTACTTC. The encoded protein is CASVKTGTGPYEQYF.

The genes are TRBV27 and TRBJ2-1; the D gene could be TRBD1 or TRBD2 (6 bases each). With 6 bases removed from V and 4 bases from J, the gap between germline ends came to 19 bases. This CDR3 has 16 residues. In germline, CDR1 is MNHEY, CDR2 SMNVEV (reference sequence). The CDR3 DNA is TGTGCCAGCAGAATAGGGGGGAGGCCCGTGTACAATGAGCAGTTCTTC. As protein: CASRIGGRPVYNEQFF.

This sequence joins TRBV14 and TRBJ2-7; D is unclear. Trimming removed 1 base at V and 3 bases at J, with 7 bases between. CDR1 SGHDN and CDR2 FVKESK come from the germline V gene. This CDR3 is built from 13 residues. The CDR3: CASSQGAVYEQYF. The CDR3 nucleotides read TGTGCCAGCAGCCAAGGGGCGGTCTACGAGCAGTACTTC.

The chain carries TRBV28 and TRBJ2-3; perhaps TRBD2 as D (6 bases). The CDR3 covers 17 residues. Trimming removed 4 bases at V and 0 bases at J, with 17 bases between. Per germline, CDR1 MDHEN and CDR2 SYDVKM. The chain's CDR3 is CASSSLWRDRSTDTQYF. The CDR3 bases are TGTGCCAGCAGTTCCCTTTGGCGGGACCGGAGCACAGATACGCAGTATTTT.

The chain combines TRBV7-2 with TRBJ2-3; weak D call: TRBD2 (6 bases). Germline V lookup: CDR1 SGHTA, CDR2 FQGNSA. The V gene lost 1 base and the J gene lost 0 bases, with 11 bases spanning the gap. CDR3 length equals 16 residues. CDR3: CASSLVGGPSTDTQYF. The CDR3 DNA sequence: TGTGCCAGCAGCTTAGTCGGGGGACCTAGCACAGATACGCAGTATTTT. The whole variable domain, remainder taken from reference TRBV7-2 and TRBJ2-3, is GAGVSQSPSNKVTEKGKDVELRCDPISGHTALYWYRQSLGQGLEFLIYFQGNSAPDKSGLPSDRFSAERTGGSVSTLTIQRTQQEDSAVYLCASSLVGGPSTDTQYFGPGTRLTVL.

The gene calls are TRBV19 and TRBJ2-2; D may be TRBD1 (5 bases). Germline V gene sequence: CDR1 LNHDA, CDR2 SQIVND (reference sequence). V shed 6 bases and J shed 4 bases, with 15 bases lying between them. CDR3 size: 15 residues. CDR3 nucleotides: TGTGCCAGTAGGGGGCGGCACGGACGCACCGGGGAGCTGTTTTTT. Translating it yields CASRGRHGRTGELFF.

This chain joins TRBV5-1 and TRBJ1-1; 9 positions match TRBD1. The CDR3 loop spans 14 amino acids. Trimming at V came to 0 bases and at J to 11 bases, leaving 8 bases not matched to a gene. Germline loops: CDR1 SGHRS, CDR2 YFSETQ. The CDR3 sequence: CASSLDGQGREAFF. CDR3 in DNA: TGCGCCAGCAGCTTGGATGGACAGGGGCGCGAGGCTTTCTTT.

This clone was seen once. V and J are TRBV30 and TRBJ1-5; 11 nucleotides align to TRBD1. Germline lookup yields CDR1 GTSNPN and CDR2 SVGIG (reference sequence). The length of the CDR3 is 16 residues. Trimming at V came to 3 bases and at J to 2 bases, leaving 6 bases not matched to a gene. The CDR3 region is CAWSSDRGHGNQPQHF. DNA of the CDR3: TGTGCCTGGAGCTCGGACAGGGGGCATGGCAATCAGCCCCAGCATTTT.

This chain links TRBV6-1 with TRBJ2-2; no clear D gene. This CDR3 is built from 12 residues. Trimming shortened V by 6 bases and J by 5 bases, and 7 bases separated the two germline ends. The V gene's germline CDR1 is MNHNS and CDR2 SASEGT. For the CDR3, the DNA is TGTGCCAGCAGACTCCATACCGGGGAGCTGTTTTTT. Translation: CASRLHTGELFF.